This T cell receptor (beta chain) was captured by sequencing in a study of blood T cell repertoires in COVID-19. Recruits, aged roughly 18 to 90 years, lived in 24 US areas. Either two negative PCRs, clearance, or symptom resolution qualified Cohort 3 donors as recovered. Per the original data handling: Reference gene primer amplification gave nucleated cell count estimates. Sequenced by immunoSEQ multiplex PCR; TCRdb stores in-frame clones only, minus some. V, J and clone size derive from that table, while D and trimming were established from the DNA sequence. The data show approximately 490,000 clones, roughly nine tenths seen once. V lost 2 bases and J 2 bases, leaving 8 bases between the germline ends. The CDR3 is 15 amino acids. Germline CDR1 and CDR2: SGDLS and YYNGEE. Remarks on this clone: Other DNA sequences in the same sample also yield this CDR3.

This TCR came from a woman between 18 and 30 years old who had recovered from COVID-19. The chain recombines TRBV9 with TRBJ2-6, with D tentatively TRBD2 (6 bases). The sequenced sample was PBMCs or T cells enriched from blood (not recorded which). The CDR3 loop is CASSVGGTGANVLTF. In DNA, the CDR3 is TGTGCCAGCAGCGTGGGGGGAACTGGGGCCAACGTCCTGACTTTC.